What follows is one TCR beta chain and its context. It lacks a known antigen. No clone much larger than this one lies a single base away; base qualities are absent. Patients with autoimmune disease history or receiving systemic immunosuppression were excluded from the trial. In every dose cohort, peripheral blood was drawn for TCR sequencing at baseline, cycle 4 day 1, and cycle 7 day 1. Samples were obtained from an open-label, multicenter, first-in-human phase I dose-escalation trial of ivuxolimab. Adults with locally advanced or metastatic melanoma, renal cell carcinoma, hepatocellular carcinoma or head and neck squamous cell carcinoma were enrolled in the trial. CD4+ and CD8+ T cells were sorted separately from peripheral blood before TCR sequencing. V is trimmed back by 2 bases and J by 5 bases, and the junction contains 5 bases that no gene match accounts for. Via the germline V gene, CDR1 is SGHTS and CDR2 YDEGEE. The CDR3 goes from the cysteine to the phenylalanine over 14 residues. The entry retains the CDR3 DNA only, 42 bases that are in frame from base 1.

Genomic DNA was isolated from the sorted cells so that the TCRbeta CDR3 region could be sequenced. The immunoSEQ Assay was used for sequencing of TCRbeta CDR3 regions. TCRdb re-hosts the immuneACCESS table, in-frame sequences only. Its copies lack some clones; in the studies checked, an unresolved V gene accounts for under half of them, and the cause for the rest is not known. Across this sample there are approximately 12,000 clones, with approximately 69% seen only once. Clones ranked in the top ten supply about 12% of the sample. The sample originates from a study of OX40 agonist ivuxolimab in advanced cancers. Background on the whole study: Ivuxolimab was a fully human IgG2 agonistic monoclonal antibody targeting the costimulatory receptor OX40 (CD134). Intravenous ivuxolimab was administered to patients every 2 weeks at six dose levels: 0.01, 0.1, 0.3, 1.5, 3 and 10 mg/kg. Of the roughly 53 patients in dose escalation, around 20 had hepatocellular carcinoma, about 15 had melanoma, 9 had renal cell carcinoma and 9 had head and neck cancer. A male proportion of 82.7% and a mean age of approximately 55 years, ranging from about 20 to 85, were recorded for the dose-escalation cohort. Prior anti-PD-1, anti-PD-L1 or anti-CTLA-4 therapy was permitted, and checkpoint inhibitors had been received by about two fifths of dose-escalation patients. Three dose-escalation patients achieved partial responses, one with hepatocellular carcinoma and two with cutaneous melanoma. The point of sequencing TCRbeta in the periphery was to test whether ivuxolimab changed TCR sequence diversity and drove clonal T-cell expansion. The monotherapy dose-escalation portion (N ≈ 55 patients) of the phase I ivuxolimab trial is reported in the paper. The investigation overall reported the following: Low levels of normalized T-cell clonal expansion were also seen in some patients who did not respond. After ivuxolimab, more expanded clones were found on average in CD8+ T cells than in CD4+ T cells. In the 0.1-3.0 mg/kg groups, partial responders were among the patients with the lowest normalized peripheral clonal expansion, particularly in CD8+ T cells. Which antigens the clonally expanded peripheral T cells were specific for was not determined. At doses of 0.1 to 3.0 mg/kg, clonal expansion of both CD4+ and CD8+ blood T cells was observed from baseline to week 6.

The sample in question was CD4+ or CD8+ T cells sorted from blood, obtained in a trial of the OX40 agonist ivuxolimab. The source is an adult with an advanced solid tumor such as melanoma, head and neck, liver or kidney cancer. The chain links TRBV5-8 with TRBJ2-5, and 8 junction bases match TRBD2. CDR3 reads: CASSFRGGAETQYF. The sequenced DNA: TGTGCCAGCAGCTTCCGGGGGGGCGCGGAGACCCAGTACTTC.